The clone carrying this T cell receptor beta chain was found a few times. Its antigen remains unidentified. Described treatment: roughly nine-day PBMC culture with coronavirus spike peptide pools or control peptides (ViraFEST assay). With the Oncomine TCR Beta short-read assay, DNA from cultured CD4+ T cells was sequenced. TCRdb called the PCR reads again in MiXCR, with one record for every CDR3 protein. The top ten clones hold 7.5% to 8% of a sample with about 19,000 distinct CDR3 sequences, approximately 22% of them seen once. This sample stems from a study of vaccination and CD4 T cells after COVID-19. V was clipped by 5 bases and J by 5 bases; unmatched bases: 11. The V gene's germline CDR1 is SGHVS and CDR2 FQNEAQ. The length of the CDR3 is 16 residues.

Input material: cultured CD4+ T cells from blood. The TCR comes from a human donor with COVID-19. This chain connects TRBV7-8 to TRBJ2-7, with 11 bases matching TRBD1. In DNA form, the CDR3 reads TGTGCCAGCAGCCATAGGACAGGGGGCTTTTTGAACGAGCAGTACTTC. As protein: CASSHRTGGFLNEQYF.